This passage covers 26 T cell receptor beta chains from one sample sequenced in a study of T cells in Graves' hyperthyroidism and ophthalmopathy. TCR beta CDR3 sequences were amplified from RNA transcripts. HTBI primers were employed in a first-round RT-PCR of the TCR CDR3. TCRdb ran MiXCR on the multiplex PCR reads and lists one entry per CDR3 protein. This table holds 300,000 to 450,000 distinct CDR3 sequences, about 14% found once. The sample taken for sequencing was blood. These receptor sequences come from a woman in her fifties or sixties with Graves' hyperthyroidism.

This clonotype was recorded at least ten times. The V call is TRBV20-1, the J call TRBJ1-1; TRBD1 is a possible D gene (5 bases). V was pared by 0 bases and J by 3 bases, with 11 bases between. The CDR3 spans 14 residues. Germline assignment: CDR1 DFQATT and CDR2 SNEGSKA (reference sequence). CDR3 in amino acids: CSARDPGFDTEAFF. The DNA for the CDR3 is TGCAGTGCTAGAGATCCAGGGTTCGACACTGAAGCTTTCTTT.

In this sample, this clonotype turned up many times. The rearrangement links TRBV6-1 to TRBJ1-1, with D hard to call. Germline assignment: CDR1 MNHNS and CDR2 SASEGT. This CDR3 is built from 14 residues. Trimming stripped 6 bases from V and 0 bases from J, with 11 bases between. The CDR3 DNA reads TGTGCCAGCAGCCAAAGAAGGTTGAACACTGAAGCTTTCTTT. Amino acid sequence: CASSQRRLNTEAFF.

This clonotype was detected many times. This chain connects TRBV2 to TRBJ2-3; possible D gene TRBD1, 5 bases. Trimming took 5 bases from V and 3 from J, leaving 6 bases between them. Germline values: CDR1 SNHLY, CDR2 FYNNEI. CDR3 length equals 12 residues. Written as DNA, the CDR3 is TGTGCCAGCAGTCAGGGAACAGATACGCAGTATTTT. Protein product: CASSQGTDTQYF.

In this sample, this clonotype turned up a few times. This chain links TRBV24-1 with TRBJ2-5; TRBD2 agrees at 10 bases. V was clipped by 4 bases and J by 5 bases; unmatched bases: 9. CDR3 length equals 16 residues. Germline V gene sequence: CDR1 KGHDR, CDR2 SFDVKD. CDR3 DNA sequence: TGTGCCACCAGTGACCCCACTAGCGGGATGGGGGAGACCCAGTACTTC. Protein: CATSDPTSGMGETQYF.

This clonotype was observed at least ten times. V and J are TRBV2 and TRBJ2-3, with 7 bases lining up with TRBD2. Looked up from germline, CDR1 is SNHLY and CDR2 is FYNNEI. This CDR3 has 14 residues. With 7 bases clipped from V and 0 bases from J, the junction kept 4 bases outside the gene matches. CDR3 nucleotide sequence: TGTGCCAGCAAGCTAGCGGTTAGCACAGATACGCAGTATTTT. This encodes CASKLAVSTDTQYF.

This clonotype came up many times. This rearrangement joins TRBV5-1 to TRBJ2-5; 7 bases fit TRBD1. Trimming at V came to 4 bases and at J to 2 bases, leaving 8 bases not matched to a gene. The CDR3 is 15 amino acids. CDR1 and CDR2 (germline): SGHRS, YFSETQ. CDR3 sequence (DNA): TGCGCCAGCAGCCATGGGACAGCCGTACAAGAGACCCAGTACTTC. Translated: CASSHGTAVQETQYF.

V and J are TRBV24-1 and TRBJ1-5; no firm D call. CDR3 length: 15 amino acids. Looked up from germline, CDR1 is KGHDR and CDR2 is SFDVKD. V lost 3 bases and J 4 bases, leaving 12 bases between the germline ends. In DNA form, the CDR3 reads TGTGCCACCAGTGATGGAGGGAGAGGGAATCAGCCCCAGCATTTT. As protein: CATSDGGRGNQPQHF.

This clonotype was seen repeatedly, ten times or more. This chain links TRBV7-8 with TRBJ2-3; 7 positions match TRBD2. The CDR3 sequence is 15 residues long. Germline values: CDR1 SGHVS, CDR2 FQNEAQ. With V trimmed by 5 bases and J by 2 bases, 7 bases remained unmatched. The CDR3 bases are TGTGCCAGCAGCCCCCGGGACTACGTCACAGATACGCAGTATTTT. Translating gives CASSPRDYVTDTQYF.

This clonotype was counted many times. The chain combines TRBV11-3 with TRBJ1-5; D unresolved. The CDR3 contains 15 residues. Germline CDR1 and CDR2: SGHNT and YENEEA. Trimming removed 4 bases at V and 4 bases at J, with 14 bases between. The CDR3 region has the DNA TGTGCCAGCAGCTATTGGGGAGGGCCGAATCAGCCCCAGCATTTT. It yields the protein CASSYWGGPNQPQHF.

The chain joins TRBV3-1 to TRBJ2-6; 7 bases are shared with TRBD1. V lost 5 bases and J lost 2; bases outside the gene matches: 3. This CDR3 is 15 amino acids long. Germline CDR1 is LGHDT and CDR2 is YNNKEL (reference sequence). CDR3 amino acids: CASSGTETGANVLTF. CDR3 in DNA: TGTGCCAGCAGCGGGACAGAAACTGGGGCCAACGTCCTGACTTTC. Drawing the rest from reference TRBV3-1 and TRBJ2-6, the complete variable domain is DTAVSQTPKYLVTQMGNDKSIKCEQNLGHDTMYWYKQDSKKFLKIMFSYNNKELIINETVPNRFSPKSPDKAHLNLHINSLELGDSAVYFCASSGTETGANVLTFGAGSRLTVL.

The rearrangement links TRBV3-1 to TRBJ1-2, with D perhaps matching TRBD1 (6 bases). Germline V gene data show CDR1 as LGHDT and CDR2 as YNNKEL (reference sequence). The CDR3 covers 14 residues. Trimming pared 7 bases from V and 8 bases from J, leaving 20 bases between. The CDR3: CASTPQGPVGGYTF. CDR3 sequence (DNA): TGTGCCAGCACCCCTCAGGGGCCGGTGGGAGGCTACACCTTC.

This clonotype appeared a few times. A much larger clone sits a single nucleotide away, making a read error possible. This chain links TRBV7-9 with TRBJ2-5, with D uncertain. From germline, CDR1 is SEHNR and CDR2 FQNEAQ (reference sequence). This CDR3 region has 15 residues. This CDR3 reads CASNLVGSRRETQYF. The DNA for the CDR3 is TGTGCCAGCAACTTAGTCGGCAGCCGTAGGGAGACCCAGTACTTC. The full variable domain, completed using reference TRBV7-9 and TRBJ2-5, is DTGVSQNPRHKITKRGQNVTFRCDPISEHNRLYWYRQTLGQGPEFLTYFQNEAQLEKSRLLSDRFSAERPKGSFSTLEIQRTEQGDSAMYLCASNLVGSRRETQYFGPGTRLLVL.

This clonotype was counted a few times. This rearrangement joins TRBV7-8 to TRBJ1-4; maybe TRBD1 (5 bases). Trimming left V 1 base short and J 6 bases short, with 9 bases between. The CDR3 runs 14 residues. Germline CDR1 reads SGHVS; CDR2 reads FQNEAQ. The CDR3 bases are TGTGCCAGCAGCTTAGGGGGGACCGATGAAAAACTGTTTTTT. Its translation: CASSLGGTDEKLFF.

This clonotype was counted only a few times. The chain employs TRBV18 and TRBJ2-1; D not certain. The CDR3 contains 13 residues. CDR1 is KGHSH, CDR2 LQKENI, per germline. The ends were cut back, 0 bases at V and 9 bases at J, with 9 bases in the middle. Here the CDR3 DNA reads TGTGCCAGCTCACCACCTTGGGAAGTTGAGCAGTTCTTC. It specifies CASSPPWEVEQFF.

This clonotype was detected ten times or more. This rearrangement joins TRBV12-3 or TRBV12-4 to TRBJ2-7; 14 nucleotides agree with TRBD2. J lost 1 base, V lost 5 bases, and 4 bases had no gene match. The CDR3 consists of 16 residues. CDR3 residues: CASSPGTSGSSYEQYF. The CDR3 nucleotides are TGTGCCAGCAGTCCGGGGACTAGCGGGAGTTCCTACGAGCAGTACTTC.

Only a few counts were recorded for this clonotype. The chain couples TRBV12-3 or TRBV12-4 to TRBJ2-1; 9 bases map to TRBD2. The CDR3 has 15 amino acids. V lost 3 bases to trimming and J lost 8 bases; unmatched junction nucleotides: 8. The CDR3 DNA sequence: TGTGCCAGCAGTTTGCGCGGGAGGGCCTTCGATGAGCAGTTCTTC. It codes for CASSLRGRAFDEQFF.

On this clonotype: One end of the junction fails to match germline, which may point to a read error. This chain links TRBV5-1 with TRBJ2-3; D gene uncertain. The germline CDR1 and CDR2 sequences are SGHRS and YFSETQ. There are 14 residues in the CDR3. The CDR3 loop is CASSSIESTDTQYF. The CDR3, as DNA: TGTGCCAGCAGCTCAATAGAGAGCACAGATACGCAGTATTTT.

The rearrangement links TRBV2 to TRBJ1-2; perhaps TRBD1 as D (6 bases). V shed 4 bases and J shed 3 bases, with 15 bases lying between them. Germline lookup yields CDR1 SNHLY and CDR2 FYNNEI. The CDR3 is 15 residues long. CDR3 residues: CASSVRGGIDYGYTF. CDR3 DNA: TGTGCCAGCAGTGTTCGAGGGGGAATAGACTATGGCTACACCTTC.

The V and J genes are TRBV14 and TRBJ1-2, with D unresolved. Trimming pared 1 base from V and 2 bases from J, leaving 11 bases between. CDR3 length equals 15 residues. Germline CDR1 and CDR2: SGHDN and FVKESK. CDR3 region: CASSQGSPLNYGYTF. DNA of the CDR3: TGTGCCAGCAGCCAAGGATCCCCTTTAAACTATGGCTACACCTTC.

This clonotype was recorded a few times. The chain couples TRBV19 to TRBJ1-2; no firm D call. The ends were cut back, 6 bases at V and 5 bases at J, with 13 bases in the middle. Germline lookup yields CDR1 LNHDA and CDR2 SQIVND (reference sequence). The CDR3 totals 13 residues. DNA of the CDR3: TGTGCCAGTAGAATCCTGGCGGGTTATGGCTACACCTTC. Translated, it gives CASRILAGYGYTF.

There are many counts of this clonotype. The chain couples TRBV2 to TRBJ2-7, with unresolved D. Germline V lookup: CDR1 SNHLY, CDR2 FYNNEI. CDR3 length: 12 residues. V lost 8 bases to trimming and J lost 1 base, with 9 bases between them. The CDR3 bases are TGTGCCAGCGAGTCCGATTCCTACGAGCAGTACTTC. Residues: CASESDSYEQYF.

This clonotype was found many times. The chain is built from TRBV29-1 and TRBJ2-5; D may be TRBD2 (5 bases). Germline CDR1 is SQVTM and CDR2 is ANQGSEA. Trimming pared 7 bases from V and 0 bases from J, leaving 12 bases between. The CDR3 has 13 residues. CDR3: CSAKTGNQETQYF. The CDR3 region has the DNA TGCAGCGCAAAGACGGGGAACCAAGAGACCCAGTACTTC.

This clonotype was seen at least ten times. In nucleotides, the CDR3 is TGTGCCAGCACCTACTATTGGGGAGACCCGGGGACTAGCGGTTACAATGAGCAGTTCTTC. Translating gives CASTYYWGDPGTSGYNEQFF. The V and J genes are TRBV11-2 and TRBJ2-1; 11 bases are shared with TRBD2. CDR3 size: 20 residues. The junction had 21 bases not matched to a gene; V was cut back by 7 bases and J by 4 bases. CDR1 and CDR2 (germline): SGHAT, FQNNGV.

This clonotype was seen ten or more times. The rearrangement uses TRBV28 and TRBJ2-5; D gene unclear. V dropped 7 bases and J dropped 1 base, with 10 bases sitting between them. This CDR3 contains 13 residues. CDR1 is MDHEN, CDR2 SYDVKM, per germline. CDR3 DNA: TGTGCCAGCACGACCCGGTTCCAAGAGACCCAGTACTTC. This gives the protein CASTTRFQETQYF.

This clonotype was detected many times. In DNA form, the CDR3 reads TGTGCCAGCAGTGATTCTAGCGGGTCCAATGAGCAGTTCTTC. Amino acids: CASSDSSGSNEQFF. The chain joins TRBV2 to TRBJ2-1, with 8 bases lining up with TRBD2. The length of the CDR3 is 14 residues. Germline values: CDR1 SNHLY, CDR2 FYNNEI. Unmatched junction bases numbered 4, after V lost 3 bases and J lost 6 bases.

This clonotype was detected ten times or more. The chain uses TRBV11-3 and TRBJ2-7; D gene ambiguous. Germline V CDR1 and CDR2: SGHNT, YENEEA. The CDR3 length is 14 residues. Trimming cost V 5 bases and J 5 bases, with 16 bases left between them. The CDR3 loop reads CASSRRIGRNEQYF. Here the CDR3 DNA reads TGTGCCAGCAGCCGACGGATCGGGCGGAACGAGCAGTACTTC.